The text below deals with one T cell receptor (beta chain). What it binds is unknown. Via MiXCR, TCRdb re-called the 5' RACE reads, giving one row per CDR3 protein. Among approximately 60,000 distinct CDR3 sequences, less than 9.5% were seen once, and the ten largest hold 1% to 1.4%. The sample comes from a study of T-cell memory formation after mild COVID-19. The study's findings and limits: From day 15 to 85, contracting clones were balanced between CD4 and CD8, whereas later expanders leaned toward CD4+. Shrinking CD4+ clones were chiefly CM and EM; CD8+ ones were chiefly EMRA. A subset of responding clones appeared in pre-infection memory, suggesting cross-reactive memory joined.

This CDR3 region has 15 residues. In germline, CDR1 is SGHTA, CDR2 FQGNSA. Trimming removed 6 bases at V and 0 bases at J, with 14 bases between. Sequencing was performed on PBMCs or a T cell subset sorted from them (not recorded which). This chain connects TRBV7-2 to TRBJ1-2, with a tentative D call TRBD1 (5 bases). The source is a man aged 18 to 29 who had mild COVID-19 (a few samples of this study predate the infection). Cell type and time point are not known. The DNA for the CDR3 is TGTGCCAGCAGACCCGCTGGGGCAGCTAACTATGGCTACACCTTC. This encodes CASRPAGAANYGYTF.